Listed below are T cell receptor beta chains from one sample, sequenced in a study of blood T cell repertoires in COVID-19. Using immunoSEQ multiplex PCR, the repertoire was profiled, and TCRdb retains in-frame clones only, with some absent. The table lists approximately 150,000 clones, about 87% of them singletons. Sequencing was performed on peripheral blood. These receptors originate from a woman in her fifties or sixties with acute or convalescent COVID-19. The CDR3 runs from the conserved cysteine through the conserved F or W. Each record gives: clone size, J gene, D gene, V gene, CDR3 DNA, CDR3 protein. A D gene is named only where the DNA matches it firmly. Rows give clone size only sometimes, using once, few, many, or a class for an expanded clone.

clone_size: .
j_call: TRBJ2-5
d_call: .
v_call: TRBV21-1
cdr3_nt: TGTGCCACCCCACCCCCAGACAGGGGAGTTCCAAGCCGCCAAGAGACCCAGTACTTC
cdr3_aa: CATPPPDRGVPSRQETQYF

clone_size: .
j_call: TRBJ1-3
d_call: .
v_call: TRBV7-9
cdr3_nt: TGTGCCTCTGCCATTGCGTTTGGCTCTGGAAACACCATATATTTT
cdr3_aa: CASAIAFGSGNTIYF

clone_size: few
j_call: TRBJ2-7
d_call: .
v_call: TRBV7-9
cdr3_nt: TGTGCCAGCAGCACGGGGACACCGGGGGAGCAGTACTTC
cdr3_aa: CASSTGTPGEQYF

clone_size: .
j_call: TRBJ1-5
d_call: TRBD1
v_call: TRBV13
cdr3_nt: TGTGCCAGCAGCGCCGCGGGACAGGAAAATTACCCCCAGCATTTT
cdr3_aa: CASSAAGQENYPQHF

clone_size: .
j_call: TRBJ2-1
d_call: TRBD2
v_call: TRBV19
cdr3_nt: TGTGCCAGTAGTATAGTCAGCGGGGGGGCAAATGAGCAGTTCTTC
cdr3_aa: CASSIVSGGANEQFF

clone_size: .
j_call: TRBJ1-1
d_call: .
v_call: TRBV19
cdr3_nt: TGTGCCAGTAGGACCTCGCAGTCGGCGGTTACTGAAGCTTTCTTT
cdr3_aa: CASRTSQSAVTEAFF

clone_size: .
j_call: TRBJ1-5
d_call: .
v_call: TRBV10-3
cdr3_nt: TGTGCCATCAGTGACGCACAGCCTATCAATCAGCCCCAGCATTTT
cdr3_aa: CAISDAQPINQPQHF

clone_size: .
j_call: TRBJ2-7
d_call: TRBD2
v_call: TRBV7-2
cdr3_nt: TGTGCCAGCACACTGGGGGGGCTAGCGGGTTACTACGAGCAGTACTTC
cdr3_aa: CASTLGGLAGYYEQYF

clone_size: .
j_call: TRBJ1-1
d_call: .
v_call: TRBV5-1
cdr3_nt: TGCGCCAGCAGCTTGGCGGGGGGCGCCTCGAACACTGAAGCTTTCTTT
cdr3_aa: CASSLAGGASNTEAFF

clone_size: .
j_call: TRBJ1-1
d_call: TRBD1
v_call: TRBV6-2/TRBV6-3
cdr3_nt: TGTGCCAGCAGTAGAGGACAGGTCTTTAACACTGAAGCTTTCTTT
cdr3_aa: CASSRGQVFNTEAFF

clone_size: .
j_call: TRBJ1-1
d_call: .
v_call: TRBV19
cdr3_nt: TGTGCCAGTAGTACTAAGAACACTGAAGCTTTCTTT
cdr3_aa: CASSTKNTEAFF

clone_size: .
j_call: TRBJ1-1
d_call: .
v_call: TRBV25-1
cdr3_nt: TGTGCCAGCAGTGGGGGCCCTTCAGGGGTGGGCACTGAAGCTTTCTTT
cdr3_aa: CASSGGPSGVGTEAFF

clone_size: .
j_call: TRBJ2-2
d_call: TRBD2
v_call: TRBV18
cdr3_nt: TGTGCCAGCTCACCACCGTGGGAACTAGCGGGGACCGGAGGGACCGGGGAGCTGTTTTTT
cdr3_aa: CASSPPWELAGTGGTGELFF

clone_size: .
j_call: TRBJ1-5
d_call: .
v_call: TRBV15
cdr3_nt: TGTGCCACCAGCAGAGTGGGGGCACCCCAGCATTTT
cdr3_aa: CATSRVGAPQHF

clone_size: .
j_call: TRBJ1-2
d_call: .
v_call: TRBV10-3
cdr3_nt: TGTGCCATCAGTGAGCAGGGGCCCCATGGCTACACCTTC
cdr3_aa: CAISEQGPHGYTF

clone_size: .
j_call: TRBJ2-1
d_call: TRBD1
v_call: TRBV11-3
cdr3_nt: TGTGCCAGCAGCTTAGACCGAATATTCTACAGGGGGCGGGCCTACAATGAGCAGTTCTTC
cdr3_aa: CASSLDRIFYRGRAYNEQFF

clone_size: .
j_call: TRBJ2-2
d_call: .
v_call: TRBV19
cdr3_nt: TGTGCCATTTCGGGGTTGTACACCGGGGAGCTGTTTTTT
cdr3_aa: CAISGLYTGELFF

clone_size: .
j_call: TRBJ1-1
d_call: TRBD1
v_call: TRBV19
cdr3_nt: TGTGCCAGTAGTTCCGTCCTTTACAGGGGGGTCACTGAAGCTTTCTTT
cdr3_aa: CASSSVLYRGVTEAFF

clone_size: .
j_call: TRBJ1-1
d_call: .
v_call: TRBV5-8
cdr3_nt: TGTGCCAGCAGCCGACTTAGGGGCAACACTGAAGCTTTCTTT
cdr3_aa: CASSRLRGNTEAFF

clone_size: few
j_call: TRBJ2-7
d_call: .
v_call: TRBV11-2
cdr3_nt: TGTGCCAGCAGCTTAGTAACCCGGGACTCCTACGAGCAGTACTTC
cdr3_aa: CASSLVTRDSYEQYF

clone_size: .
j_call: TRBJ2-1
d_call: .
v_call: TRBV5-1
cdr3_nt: TGCGCCAGCAGCTTGGAGGTGGGGCGCGATGAGCAGTTCTTC
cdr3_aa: CASSLEVGRDEQFF

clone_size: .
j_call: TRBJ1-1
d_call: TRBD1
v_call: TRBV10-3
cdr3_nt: TGTGCCATTGGGACAGGGACTAATCTATGGGCTTTCTTT
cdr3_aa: CAIGTGTNLWAFF

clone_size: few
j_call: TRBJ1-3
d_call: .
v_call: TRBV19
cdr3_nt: TGTGCCAGTAGTATAGTGCAGGCGGGATTCTCTGGAAACACCATATATTTT
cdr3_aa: CASSIVQAGFSGNTIYF

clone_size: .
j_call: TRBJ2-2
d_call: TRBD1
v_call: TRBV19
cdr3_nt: TGTGCCAGTAGTAACAGGGGGAACACCGGGGAGCTGTTTTTT
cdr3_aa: CASSNRGNTGELFF

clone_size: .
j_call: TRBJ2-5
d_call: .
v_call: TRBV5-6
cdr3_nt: TGTGCCAGCAGCTCTTCCGTGACCCAGTACTTC
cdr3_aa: CASSSSVTQYF

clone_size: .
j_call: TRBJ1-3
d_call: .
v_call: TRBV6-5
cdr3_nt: TGTGCCAGCAGTTACTCGGTGGGCCCCGGTGGAAACACCATATATTTT
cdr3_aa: CASSYSVGPGGNTIYF

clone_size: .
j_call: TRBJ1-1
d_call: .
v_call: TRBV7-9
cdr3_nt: TGTGCCAGCAGCTTAGCACCCAGGGTGGACACTGAAGCTTTCTTT
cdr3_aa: CASSLAPRVDTEAFF

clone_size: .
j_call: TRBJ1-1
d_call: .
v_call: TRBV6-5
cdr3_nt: TGTGCCATCCGGGGATCAGCGAACACTGAAGCTTTCTTT
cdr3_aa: CAIRGSANTEAFF

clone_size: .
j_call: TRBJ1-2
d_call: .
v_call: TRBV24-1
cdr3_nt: TGTGCCACCAGTGATTCGTATGGCTACACCTTC
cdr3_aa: CATSDSYGYTF

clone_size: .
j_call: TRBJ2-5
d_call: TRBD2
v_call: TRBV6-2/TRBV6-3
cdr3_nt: TGTGCCAGCAGCGGACGCCTAGCGGGGGATCCCTATCAAGAGACCCAGTACTTC
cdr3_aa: CASSGRLAGDPYQETQYF

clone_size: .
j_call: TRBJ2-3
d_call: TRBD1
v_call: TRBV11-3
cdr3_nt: TGTGCCAGCAGCTCTACAGGGGACGGTACAGATACGCAGTATTTT
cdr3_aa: CASSSTGDGTDTQYF

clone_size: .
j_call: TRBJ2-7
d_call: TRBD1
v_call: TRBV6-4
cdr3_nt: TGTGCCAGCAGTGTGGAGACAGGGTCAACCTACGAGCAGTACTTC
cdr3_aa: CASSVETGSTYEQYF

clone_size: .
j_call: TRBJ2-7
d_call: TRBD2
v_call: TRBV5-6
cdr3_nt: TGTGCCAGCAGCTTGCCTAGCGGTACCGAGCAGTACTTC
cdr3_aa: CASSLPSGTEQYF

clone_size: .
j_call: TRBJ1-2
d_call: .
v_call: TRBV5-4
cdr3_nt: TGTGCCAGCAGCTTGGACAGGATAAACTATGGCTACACCTTC
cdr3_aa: CASSLDRINYGYTF

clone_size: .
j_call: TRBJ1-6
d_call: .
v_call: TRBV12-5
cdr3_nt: TGTGCTAGTGGTAGGGACTTTCTTTCACCCCTCCACTTT
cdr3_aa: CASGRDFLSPLHF

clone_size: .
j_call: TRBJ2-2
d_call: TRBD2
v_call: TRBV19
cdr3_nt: TGTGCCAGTACCTCTAGCGGGAGTTATGGGGAGCTGTTTTTT
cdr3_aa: CASTSSGSYGELFF

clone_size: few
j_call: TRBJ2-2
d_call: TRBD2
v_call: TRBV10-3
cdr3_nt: TGTGCCATCAGTGAGGTTGGGGGACTAGCGGGTTCGAACACCGGGGAGCTGTTTTTT
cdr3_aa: CAISEVGGLAGSNTGELFF

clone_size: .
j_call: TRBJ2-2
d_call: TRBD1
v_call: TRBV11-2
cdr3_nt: TGTGCCAGCAGTTCCCTCTCAGGGGGAACCGGGGAGCTGTTTTTT
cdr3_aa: CASSSLSGGTGELFF

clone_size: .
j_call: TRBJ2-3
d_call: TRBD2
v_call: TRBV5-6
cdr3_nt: TGTGCCAGCAGCTCGGGACTACTCACAGATACGCAGTATTTT
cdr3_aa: CASSSGLLTDTQYF